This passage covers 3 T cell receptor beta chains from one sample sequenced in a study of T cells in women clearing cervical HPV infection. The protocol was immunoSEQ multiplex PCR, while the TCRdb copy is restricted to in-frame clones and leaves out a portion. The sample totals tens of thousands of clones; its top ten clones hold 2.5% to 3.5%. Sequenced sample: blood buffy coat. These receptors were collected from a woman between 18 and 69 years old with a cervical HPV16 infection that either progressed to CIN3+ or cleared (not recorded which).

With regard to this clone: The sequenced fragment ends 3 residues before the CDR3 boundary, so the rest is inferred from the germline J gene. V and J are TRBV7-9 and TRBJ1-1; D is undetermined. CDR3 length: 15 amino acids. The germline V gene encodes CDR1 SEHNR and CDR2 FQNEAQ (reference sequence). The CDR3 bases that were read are TGTGCCAGCAGCCGCTTCCAGCCAACTAATGAAAAA. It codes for CASSRFQPTNEK. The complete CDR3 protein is CASSRFQPTNEKAFF. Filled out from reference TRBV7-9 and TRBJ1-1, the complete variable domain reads DTGVSQNPRHKITKRGQNVTFRCDPISEHNRLYWYRQTLGQGPEFLTYFQNEAQLEKSRLLSDRFSAERPKGSFSTLEIQRTEQGDSAMYLCASSRFQPTNEKAFFGQGTRLTVV.

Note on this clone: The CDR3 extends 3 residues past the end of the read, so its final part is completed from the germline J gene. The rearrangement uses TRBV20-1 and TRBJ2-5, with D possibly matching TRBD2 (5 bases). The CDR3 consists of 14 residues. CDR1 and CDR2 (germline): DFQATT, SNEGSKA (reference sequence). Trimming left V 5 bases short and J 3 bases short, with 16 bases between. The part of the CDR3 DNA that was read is TGCAGTGCTCCAGGACGGGGAAACGAAGAGACC. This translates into CSAPGRGNEET. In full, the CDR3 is CSAPGRGNEETQYF.

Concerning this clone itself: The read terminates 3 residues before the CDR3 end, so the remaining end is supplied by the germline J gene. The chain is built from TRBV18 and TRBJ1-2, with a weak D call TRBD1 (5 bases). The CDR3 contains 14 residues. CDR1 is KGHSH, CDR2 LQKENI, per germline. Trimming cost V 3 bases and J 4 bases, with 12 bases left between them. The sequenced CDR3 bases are TGTGCCAGCTCACCCGTTGACAGTGCCTATGGC. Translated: CASSPVDSAYG. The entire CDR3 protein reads CASSPVDSAYGYTF. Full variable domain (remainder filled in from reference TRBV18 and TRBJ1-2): NAGVMQNPRHLVRRRGQEARLRCSPMKGHSHVYWYRQLPEEGLKFMVYLQKENIIDESGMPKERFSAEFPKEGPSILRIQQVVRGDSAAYFCASSPVDSAYGYTFGSGTRLTVV.